This T cell receptor beta chain is from a study of neurological immune-mediated disorders (dated by TCRdb to between 2018 and 2021). Notes on the research overall: Peripheral blood TCR-beta repertoires from HTLV-I-associated myelopathy (HAM/TSP) patients, multiple sclerosis patients and healthy controls were compared by UMI-based sequencing. The 90 to 120 TCR-beta libraries covered PBMC samples along with longitudinal samples, technical triplicates, and paired sorted CD4+ and CD8+ T-cell subsets. The cohort was made up of 68 subjects, consisting of around 14 HAM/TSP patients, some 35 multiple sclerosis patients and roughly 20 healthy controls.

For this clonotype: What antigen it recognizes has not been identified. Per-base qualities were not stored, and no clone one base away is much larger.

To synthesize cDNA, template-switch 5'RACE was performed with a primer carrying a 10-nucleotide random unique molecular identifier so that each TCR transcript was tagged. Every sequencing run yielded over 180 million TCR-beta sequences covering 15-18 subjects. The RNeasy kit was used for extraction of total RNA. Using the KAPA Real-time Library Amplification kit, TCR-beta VDJ regions were amplified with primers for the TCR constant region and the 5'RACE anchor. Sample indexes and Illumina adaptors were added in a first PCR, after which library yield was increased in a second PCR. After Ampure bead purification, the roughly 650 bp TCR product was size-selected on a 2% E-gel SizeSelection system. Library quality was checked on a Bioanalyzer, concentration was measured with Qubit, and libraries were quantified with the Kapa Library Quantification kit before pooling. Paired-end 2 x 150 bp sequencing of the libraries was performed on an Illumina HiSeq 2500. To increase sequence diversity, roughly 24-32% phiX was spiked into each library pool. Regarding the original processing steps: Quality-filtered reads were processed with the UMI-based MiGEC pipeline, and over 90% of raw TCR sequences were removed by the MiGEC pipeline during error correction. IMGT germline references were used for alignment of VDJ genes, and clonotypes were defined by a unique CDR3 amino acid sequence together with V-J genes. Clonal expansion, Shannon diversity and CDR3 relatedness were evaluated with VDJtools (CalcPairwiseDistances, ClusterSamples), while phylogenetic trees were built in CLCbio workbench. Clones with at least 8 unique UMIs were defined as expanded, with this threshold being based on coefficient-of-variation modelling across technical triplicates. TCRdb handled the public reads itself, with Q25 trimming in fastp and clone calling in MiXCR, and kept productive beta chains. Rows merge per CDR3 protein into single entries with the most common DNA and genes. The V and J calls, along with clone size, are taken from TCRdb and not from the paper's own processing. This sample lists tens of thousands of distinct CDR3 sequences; about 13% were detected once. Around 13% of the sample is taken by the ten largest.

Broad study findings and their caveats: Expanded clones from different subjects shared no identical CDR3 amino acid sequences, which suggests that TCR-beta repertoires were private in all groups. TCR clonal expansion was highest in HAM/TSP patients and lowest in MS patients, with MS patients falling below even healthy controls.

Unsorted PBMC libraries were generated from 2 million PBMCs stored in RNAlater at -80 °C until RNA extraction. Peripheral blood was subjected to Ficoll-Hypaque density gradient centrifugation to isolate PBMCs, which were then cryopreserved in liquid nitrogen. Inclusive of the bounding cysteine and phenylalanine, the CDR3 is 13 residues long. Just the 39-base CDR3 DNA is kept, in frame starting at base 1. Sequences DFQATT (CDR1) and SNEGSKA (CDR2) are obtained from the germline V gene (reference sequence). The trim is 3 bases for V and 2 bases for J, with a gap of 11 bases between the germline ends. The receptor comes from a woman aged 55-69 years with HTLV-1-associated myelopathy (HAM/TSP). The sample taken for sequencing was PBMCs. The chain is encoded by TRBV20-1 joined to TRBJ2-7; the D gene is perhaps TRBD1 or TRBD2, as each covers 6 bases. The nucleotides are TGCAGTGCTAGGTTCGGGGGCCCCTACGAGCAGTACTTC. It encodes CSARFGGPYEQYF.